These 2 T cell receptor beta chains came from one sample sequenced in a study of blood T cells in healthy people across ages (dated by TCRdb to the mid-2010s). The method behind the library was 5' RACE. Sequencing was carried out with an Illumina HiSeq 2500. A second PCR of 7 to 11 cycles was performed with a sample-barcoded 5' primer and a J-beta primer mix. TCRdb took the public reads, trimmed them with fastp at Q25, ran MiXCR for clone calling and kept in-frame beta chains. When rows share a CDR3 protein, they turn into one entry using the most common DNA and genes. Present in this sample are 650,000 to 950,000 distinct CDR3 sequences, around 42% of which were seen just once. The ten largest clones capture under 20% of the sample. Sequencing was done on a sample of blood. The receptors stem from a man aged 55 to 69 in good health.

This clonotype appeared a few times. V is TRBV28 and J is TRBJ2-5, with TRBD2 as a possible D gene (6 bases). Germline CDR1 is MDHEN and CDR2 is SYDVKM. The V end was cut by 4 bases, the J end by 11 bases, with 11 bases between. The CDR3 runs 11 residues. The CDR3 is CASSSSDRQYF. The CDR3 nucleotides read TGTGCCAGCAGTTCTAGCGATAGGCAGTACTTC.

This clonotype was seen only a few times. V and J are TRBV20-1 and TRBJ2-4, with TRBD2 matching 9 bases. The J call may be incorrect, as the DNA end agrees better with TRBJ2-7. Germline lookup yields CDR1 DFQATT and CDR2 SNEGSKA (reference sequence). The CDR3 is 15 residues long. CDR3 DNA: TGCAGTGCTAGAGCCCCTAGCGGGGAACACTACGAGCAGTACTTC. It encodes CSARAPSGEHYEQYF.